These 9 T cell receptor beta chains were all obtained from the same sample, sequenced in a study of T cells in localized non-small cell lung cancer. TCRdb's copy holds only in-frame clones and misses some; the assay was immunoSEQ multiplex PCR. In the table there are more than 30,000 clones, roughly 90% of which are singletons. This sample comprised peripheral blood mononuclear cells, obtained before any cancer treatment. The receptors here all came from a woman between 35 and 70 years old with stage III lung adenocarcinoma.

In its sample, this clone was seen once. This chain joins TRBV7-2 and TRBJ2-3, with unresolved D. The CDR3 runs 14 residues. The germline gives CDR1 SGHTA, CDR2 FQGNSA. Trimming stripped 5 bases from V and 2 bases from J, with 11 bases between. The CDR3 DNA follows: TGTGCCAGCAGCCCCAGTTGGGCCACAGATACGCAGTATTTT. Translated, it gives CASSPSWATDTQYF. Variable domain in full (rest from reference TRBV7-2 and TRBJ2-3): GAGVSQSPSNKVTEKGKDVELRCDPISGHTALYWYRQSLGQGLEFLIYFQGNSAPDKSGLPSDRFSAERTGGSVSTLTIQRTQQEDSAVYLCASSPSWATDTQYFGPGTRLTVL.

The chain has TRBV10-1 and TRBJ2-3; D remains ambiguous. Germline CDR1 and CDR2: WNHNN and SYGVQD (reference sequence). The CDR3 is 14 residues long. V was trimmed by 0 bases and J by 1 base, leaving 5 bases between them. The CDR3 is CASSESHGTDTQYF. The DNA for the CDR3 is TGCGCCAGCAGTGAGTCGCACGGCACAGATACGCAGTATTTT.

Remarks on this clone: Other DNA sequences in this specimen translate into the identical CDR3. This sequence joins TRBV29-1 and TRBJ1-1; D gene uncertain. The CDR3 length is 10 residues. Germline V lookup: CDR1 SQVTM, CDR2 ANQGSEA. V lost 6 bases to trimming and J lost 1 base, with 3 bases between them. The CDR3 sequence is CSVGNTEAFF. The CDR3 DNA is TGCAGCGTCGGGAACACTGAAGCTTTCTTT.

This clone was seen just once. The chain combines TRBV6-1 with TRBJ1-6; a possible D gene is TRBD1 (5 bases). This CDR3 region has 19 residues. The V end was cut by 0 bases, the J end by 3 bases, with 18 bases between. CDR1 MNHNS and CDR2 SASEGT come from the germline V gene. The CDR3 coding sequence is TGTGCCAGCAGTGAAGCGTGGGGTAGCGGGGGATTCTATAATTCACCCCTCCACTTT. Amino acids: CASSEAWGSGGFYNSPLHF.

The V call is TRBV9, the J call TRBJ2-2; 10 nucleotides line up with TRBD2. CDR1 and CDR2 from the germline V gene are SGDLS and YYNGEE. The CDR3 is 17 amino acids. With 4 bases clipped from V and 2 bases from J, the junction kept 8 bases outside the gene matches. CDR3 DNA: TGTGCCAGCAGCTCCTGGGCTAGCGGGAGAAACACCGGGGAGCTGTTTTTT. This gives the protein CASSSWASGRNTGELFF.

The V call is TRBV11-2, the J call TRBJ2-1; 9 bases are a match to TRBD2. The germline CDR1 and CDR2 sequences are SGHAT and FQNNGV. CDR3 length equals 19 residues. V trimming: 5 bases; J trimming: 5 bases; junction bases outside the gene matches: 19. The DNA of the CDR3 is TGTGCCAGCAGCCATAACCACCTCCTTCTTGGCGGGGGGGACAATGAGCAGTTCTTC. It translates to CASSHNHLLLGGGDNEQFF.

This rearrangement joins TRBV10-3 to TRBJ2-3; D perhaps matches TRBD1 (7 bases). CDR3 length: 15 residues. Germline-derived CDR1 and CDR2 are ENHRY and SYGVKD. Trimming removed 0 bases at V and 5 bases at J, with 12 bases between. The CDR3 reads CAISESRRGQDTQYF. CDR3 sequence (DNA): TGTGCCATCAGTGAGTCGAGGAGGGGGCAAGATACGCAGTATTTT.

V usage is TRBV7-2 and J usage is TRBJ2-3; D uncertain. In germline, CDR1 is SGHTA, CDR2 FQGNSA. The CDR3 contains 13 residues. V was pared by 5 bases and J by 1 base, with 7 bases between. The chain's CDR3 is CASSPTGTDTQYF. Here the CDR3 DNA reads TGTGCCAGCAGCCCAACGGGCACAGATACGCAGTATTTT.

The V and J genes are TRBV11-2 and TRBJ2-1; 7 bases agree with TRBD2. The V segment lost 1 base and the J segment 3 bases; nucleotides outside the gene matches: 3. This CDR3 is built from 15 residues. Germline loops: CDR1 SGHAT, CDR2 FQNNGV. CDR3 amino acids: CASSLGLADYNEQFF. For the CDR3, the DNA is TGTGCCAGCAGCTTAGGTCTAGCGGACTACAATGAGCAGTTCTTC.